This record covers a single TCR beta chain. Antigen unknown. In making TCR cDNA, 5'RACE template switching added a universal primer site and UMIs to it. TCRdb re-called the 5' RACE reads with MiXCR, one entry per CDR3 protein. The sample has under 550,000 distinct CDR3 sequences, 20% to 25% seen once; the top ten hold roughly 16%. This sample is drawn from a study of T cells after yellow fever vaccination. General study points: The study noted that FACS-sorted repertoires could contain abundant clonotypes contaminating from the bulk population. Compared with primary, the secondary response was weaker and peaked at day 5, not 15.

Per the germline V gene, CDR1 is KGHSH and CDR2 is LQKENI. Trimming took 5 bases from V and 15 from J; bases not matched to a gene: 8. The CDR3 sequence is 13 residues long. The sample here was PBMCs, taken about 21 days after the first yellow fever vaccination. The V and J genes are TRBV18 and TRBJ2-1; TRBD2 aligns across 12 bases. The clonotype originates from a man aged 18 to 29 who received the YFV17D yellow fever vaccine. In DNA form, the CDR3 reads TGTGCCAGCTCAATGACTAGCGGGGGTCTCCCGTTCTTC. Encoded protein: CASSMTSGGLPFF.